Listed below are T cell receptor beta chains from one sample, sequenced in a study of T cells of healthy individuals. TCRdb processed the 5' RACE reads anew with MiXCR; each CDR3 protein has one entry. Seen here are about 53,000 distinct CDR3 sequences, roughly 15% observed once, and the top ten hold 16%. The receptors shown here come from a human donor in good health. Each CDR3 is given with its conserved first and last residue. The D gene is left open where the match is weak. Clone size is stated in some rows and not others, as once, few, many or a class when expanded.

clone_size	v_call	d_call	j_call	cdr3_length	cdr3_aa	cdr3_nt
.	TRBV7-9	TRBD1	TRBJ1-5	20	CASSLVHRTGAIYSNQPQHF	TGTGCCAGCAGCTTAGTCCATCGGACAGGGGCCATATATAGCAATCAGCCCCAGCATTTT
few	TRBV2	TRBD1	TRBJ2-5	15	CASSGGGQGRETQYF	TGTGCCAGCAGTGGGGGGGGACAGGGAAGAGAGACCCAGTACTTC
.	TRBV6-2/TRBV6-3	TRBD2	TRBJ2-3	15	CASSYSAGGADTQYF	TGTGCCAGCAGTTACTCTGCGGGAGGGGCAGATACGCAGTATTTT
many	TRBV4-1	.	TRBJ2-7	14	CASSEHQGNYEQYF	TGCGCCAGCAGCGAACATCAGGGGAACTACGAGCAGTACTTC
.	TRBV5-1	.	TRBJ2-1	15	CASNLGMGARTEQFF	TGCGCCAGCAACCTGGGGATGGGGGCTCGCACTGAGCAGTTCTTC
.	TRBV4-2	.	TRBJ2-3	14	CASSQDFSADTQYF	TGTGCCAGCAGCCAGGACTTCTCTGCAGATACGCAGTATTTT
many	TRBV10-3	.	TRBJ1-2	14	CAISDLRDAVGYTF	TGTGCCATCAGCGACCTCCGGGACGCCGTGGGCTACACCTTC
.	TRBV6-2/TRBV6-3	.	TRBJ1-2	17	CASSSRTEGPINYGYTF	TGTGCCAGCAGCTCCAGGACGGAAGGCCCTATTAACTATGGCTACACCTTC
many	TRBV2	.	TRBJ2-3	13	CASSEPRADTQYF	TGTGCCAGCAGCGAGCCCAGGGCAGATACGCAGTATTTT
many	TRBV6-2/TRBV6-3	.	TRBJ1-5	14	CASSLDGYNQPQHF	TGTGCCAGCAGCCTCGACGGATACAATCAGCCCCAGCATTTT
many	TRBV9	.	TRBJ2-5	12	CASSATLETQYF	TGTGCCAGCAGCGCTACCCTGGAGACCCAGTACTTC
many	TRBV9	.	TRBJ2-3	13	CASSVGGTDTQYF	TGTGCCAGCAGCGTAGGGGGCACAGATACGCAGTATTTT
.	TRBV7-9	.	TRBJ1-2	15	CASSSDNRVYHGYTF	TGTGCCAGCAGCTCCGATAACAGGGTTTACCATGGCTACACCTTC
many	TRBV7-9	.	TRBJ1-4	13	CASSRDLNEKLFF	TGTGCCAGCAGCCGGGACCTAAATGAAAAACTGTTTTTT
.	TRBV5-8	.	TRBJ2-7	12	CASSPRRYEQYF	TGTGCCAGCAGCCCTAGACGCTACGAGCAGTACTTC
many	TRBV10-3	.	TRBJ1-5	14	CAISEDSVNQPQHF	TGTGCCATCAGTGAGGACTCCGTAAATCAGCCCCAGCATTTT
few	TRBV6-2/TRBV6-3	TRBD2	TRBJ2-7	18	CASSPRTSGRSSAYEQYF	TGTGCCAGCAGCCCCAGGACTAGCGGGAGGTCCTCTGCCTACGAGCAGTACTTC
.	TRBV20-1	TRBD1	TRBJ2-5	13	CSALDRGRETQYF	TGCAGTGCCCTGGACAGGGGGCGAGAGACCCAGTACTTC
.	TRBV5-1	.	TRBJ1-5	16	CASSLAPAQLNQPQHF	TGCGCCAGCAGCTTGGCGCCAGCCCAGCTTAATCAGCCCCAGCATTTT
.	TRBV5-8	.	TRBJ2-1	13	CASVLVVYNEQFF	TGTGCCAGCGTACTCGTAGTTTACAATGAGCAGTTCTTC
few	TRBV5-1	.	TRBJ2-2	17	CASSLAANSRNTGELFF	TGCGCCAGCAGCTTGGCCGCAAATTCTAGGAACACCGGGGAGCTGTTTTTT
.	TRBV7-2	.	TRBJ2-7	14	CASSLEAISYEQYF	TGTGCCAGCAGCTTAGAAGCTATCTCCTACGAGCAGTACTTC
few	TRBV10-3	TRBD2	TRBJ2-2	16	CAIKRGLAGGTGELFF	TGTGCCATCAAGCGCGGACTAGCGGGGGGCACCGGGGAGCTGTTTTTT
few	TRBV14	.	TRBJ2-1	12	CASSQGGLEQFF	TGTGCCAGCAGCCAAGGTGGACTCGAGCAGTTCTTC
many	TRBV4-1	TRBD1	TRBJ2-1	17	CASSHRQDRATYNEQFF	TGCGCCAGCAGCCACAGACAGGACAGGGCCACCTACAATGAGCAGTTCTTC
few	TRBV29-1	TRBD1	TRBJ2-7	16	CSVFKGQGTRGNEQYF	TGCAGCGTCTTCAAGGGACAGGGTACGCGAGGCAACGAGCAGTACTTC
.	TRBV24-1	TRBD1	TRBJ1-5	16	CATSDSGTGKGQPQHF	TGTGCCACCAGTGATTCCGGGACAGGGAAGGGTCAGCCCCAGCATTTT
many	TRBV6-5	.	TRBJ2-7	14	CASSYLDSSYEQYF	TGTGCCAGCAGTTACCTCGACAGCTCCTACGAGCAGTACTTC
few	TRBV9	TRBD1	TRBJ2-2	17	CASSGKPGTDYTGELFF	TGTGCCAGCAGCGGTAAACCTGGGACAGACTACACCGGGGAGCTGTTTTTT
few	TRBV6-5	.	TRBJ2-4	15	CASSPRDIAKNIQYF	TGTGCCAGCAGCCCACGAGATATAGCCAAAAACATTCAGTACTTC
.	TRBV7-2	.	TRBJ2-3	15	CASSAIGAHTDTQYF	TGTGCCAGCAGCGCCATAGGCGCCCACACGGATACGCAGTATTTT
many	TRBV10-2	TRBD1	TRBJ2-7	15	CASSEPDRGTGEQYF	TGCGCCAGCAGTGAACCTGACAGGGGAACAGGCGAGCAGTACTTC